This T cell receptor beta chain was obtained from a study of blood T cell repertoires in COVID-19. Generated by immunoSEQ multiplex PCR, the TCRdb table keeps only in-frame clones and is missing some. The sample has tens of thousands of clones; approximately 88% are singletons. What was sequenced was peripheral blood. The receptor was derived from a human donor in a cohort sampled during active COVID-19.

The CDR3 nucleotides read TGTGCCAGCAGCCTCACTAGCGGGGGGCTTGCTAGCACAGATACGCAGTATTTT. Protein: CASSLTSGGLASTDTQYF. The J gene is TRBJ2-3, the V gene TRBV4-2, with 12 positions matching TRBD2. V lost 4 bases, J lost 0 bases, and 8 bases stayed unmatched. Germline V gives CDR1 LGHNA, CDR2 YNFKEQ. This CDR3 region has 18 residues.